What follows is one T cell receptor (beta chain) and its context. The antigen remains undetermined. Combining a sample-barcoded 5' primer with a J-beta primer mix, a second PCR ran for roughly 6 to 12 cycles. TCRdb itself ran the 5' RACE reads through MiXCR, one entry per CDR3 protein. Among some 860,000 distinct CDR3 sequences, approximately 53% were seen once, and the ten largest hold 25% to 30%. These data belong to a study of blood T cells in healthy people across ages. Germline values: CDR1 DFQATT, CDR2 SNEGSKA (reference sequence). CDR3 length: 13 residues. V lost 5 bases and J lost 5, with 13 bases in between. Study-wide results and caveats: The study regarded diversity estimates from one million T cells as underestimates.

This chain connects TRBV20-1 to TRBJ2-1; D may be TRBD1 (6 bases). The TCR was taken from a man aged 35-49 years in good health. Sequencing input: blood. As DNA, the CDR3 is TGCAGTGCTCTCCGGGACAACCACAATGAGCAGTTCTTC. The encoded protein is CSALRDNHNEQFF.